The T cell receptor beta chain described here comes from a study of chemoradiotherapy in HPV16-positive cancers. Turning to the study itself: Functional T-cell assays on a couple of HPV16-positive patients' cells defined candidate HPV-specific clones and common TCR motifs. Study results and caveats: In HPV16-positive patients, HPV-responsive T-cell expansion tracked better recurrence-free survival. Candidate HPV-specific clones and E7-related TCR motifs grew in tumor during treatment. Only two HPV16-positive patients supplied the functional HPV-specificity definition.

With regard to this clone: The antigen remains undetermined.

The CDR3 runs 15 residues. Germline V gene data show CDR1 as MRHNA and CDR2 as SNTAGT. V was cut by 2 bases and J by 4 bases, with 13 bases left in between. This table comes from immunoSEQ multiplex PCR, and its TCRdb copy is limited to in-frame clones, with some not included. Seen here are around 20,000 clones, 85% to 90% observed once, and the top ten hold around 5.8%. This chain uses TRBV6-4 with TRBJ2-3; D possibly matches TRBD1 or TRBD2 (6 bases each). Specimen: blood, collected from a patient who underwent chemoradiotherapy. The clonotype was recovered from a human donor with HPV-associated anogenital cancer. CDR3: CASSDTGAIADTQYF. For the CDR3, the DNA is TGTGCCAGCAGTGACACGGGGGCCATTGCAGATACGCAGTATTTT.